The present T cell receptor beta chain was sequenced within a study of CD8 T cell repertoires and HIV-1 epitope variants. Turning to the study itself: T cells were stimulated with Twenty-five Gag and Nef peptides separately.

Assay: immunoSEQ multiplex PCR; the TCRdb copy retains only in-frame clones and omits some. Altogether roughly 5,000 clones are present, about 67% being singletons, with the ten largest covering approximately 46%. As regards this clone: Its matching antigen is unknown.

V was trimmed by 4 bases and J by 5 bases, leaving 6 bases between them. The length of the CDR3 is 11 residues. From germline, CDR1 is SGHNT and CDR2 YYREEE (reference sequence). The V call is TRBV5-4, the J call TRBJ1-2; a weak D match, TRBD1 (5 bases). Sequenced sample: cultured CD8+ T cells derived from PBMCs. The clonotype originates from a male donor with HIV. CDR3 sequence reads: CASSPGYGYTF. The CDR3 DNA follows: TGTGCCAGCAGCCCAGGGTATGGCTACACCTTC.